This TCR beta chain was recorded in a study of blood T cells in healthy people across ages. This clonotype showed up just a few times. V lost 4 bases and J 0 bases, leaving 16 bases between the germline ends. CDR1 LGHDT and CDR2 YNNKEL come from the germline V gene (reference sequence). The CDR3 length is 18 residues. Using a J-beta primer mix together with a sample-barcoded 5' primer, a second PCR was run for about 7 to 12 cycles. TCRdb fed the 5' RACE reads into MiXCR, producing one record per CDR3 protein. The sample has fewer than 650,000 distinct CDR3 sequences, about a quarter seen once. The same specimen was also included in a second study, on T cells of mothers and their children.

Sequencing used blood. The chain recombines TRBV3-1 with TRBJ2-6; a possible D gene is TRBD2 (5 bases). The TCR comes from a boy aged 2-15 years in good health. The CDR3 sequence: CASSLGIHKSSGANVLTF. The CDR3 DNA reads TGTGCCAGCAGCCTCGGGATCCATAAAAGCTCTGGGGCCAACGTCCTGACTTTC.